Sequencing of this T cell receptor beta chain was carried out in a study of human T cells and chemical hapten exposure. Study-level points and caveats: Among TCRs, those above 1 in 1000 frequency were unaffected by DPC sensitization.

This clonotype came up a few times. The antigen remains undetermined. One entry per CDR3 protein results from TCRdb running MiXCR on the RACE reads. The table records about 130,000 distinct CDR3 sequences, approximately 9.5% of them present only once. Time point of the sample: healthy volunteer bleed at 2 weeks. Unfractionated whole blood yielded the extracted total RNA. V was cut by 2 bases and J by 5 bases, with 12 bases left in between. CDR1 is SGHTA and CDR2 is FQGNSA in the germline V gene. This CDR3 has 14 amino acids. The V gene is TRBV7-2, the J gene TRBJ1-1; D possibly corresponds to TRBD1 (6 bases). The receptor comes from a male donor in good health. Some clones in this sample may be carry-over from other donors' samples. The sample consisted of whole blood. CDR3 bases: TGTGCCAGCAGCTTAATTCGGACAGAGACTGAAGCTTTCTTT. Protein product: CASSLIRTETEAFF.